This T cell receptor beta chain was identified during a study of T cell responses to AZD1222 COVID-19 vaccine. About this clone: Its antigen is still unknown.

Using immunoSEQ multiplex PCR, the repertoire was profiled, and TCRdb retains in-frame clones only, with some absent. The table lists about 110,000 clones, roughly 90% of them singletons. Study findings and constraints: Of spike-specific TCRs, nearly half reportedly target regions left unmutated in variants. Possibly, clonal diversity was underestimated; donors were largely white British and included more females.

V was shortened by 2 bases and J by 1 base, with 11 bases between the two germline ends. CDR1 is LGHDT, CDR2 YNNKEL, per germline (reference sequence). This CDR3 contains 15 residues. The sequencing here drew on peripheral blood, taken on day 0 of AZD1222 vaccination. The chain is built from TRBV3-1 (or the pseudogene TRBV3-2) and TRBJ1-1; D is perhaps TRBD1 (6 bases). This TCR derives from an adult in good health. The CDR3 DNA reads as TGTGCCAGCAGCCAACTGGGACAAGGGAACACTGAAGCTTTCTTT. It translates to CASSQLGQGNTEAFF.